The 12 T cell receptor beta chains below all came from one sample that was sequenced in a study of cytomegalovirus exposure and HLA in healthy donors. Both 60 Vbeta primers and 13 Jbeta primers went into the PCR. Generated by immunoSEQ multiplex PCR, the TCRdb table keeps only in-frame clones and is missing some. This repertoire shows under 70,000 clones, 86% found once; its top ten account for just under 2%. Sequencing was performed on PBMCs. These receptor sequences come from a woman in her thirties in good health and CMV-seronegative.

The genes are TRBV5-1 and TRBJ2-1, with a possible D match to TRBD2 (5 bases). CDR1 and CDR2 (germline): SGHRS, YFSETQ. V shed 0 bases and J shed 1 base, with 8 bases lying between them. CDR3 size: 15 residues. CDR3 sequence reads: CASSLERSSYNEQFF. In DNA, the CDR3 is TGCGCCAGCAGCTTGGAGCGGTCTTCCTACAATGAGCAGTTCTTC.

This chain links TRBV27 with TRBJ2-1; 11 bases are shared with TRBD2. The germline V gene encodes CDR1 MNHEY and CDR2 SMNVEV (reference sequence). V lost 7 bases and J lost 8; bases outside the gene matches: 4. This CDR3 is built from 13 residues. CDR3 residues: CASKTSGSYEQFF. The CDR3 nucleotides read TGTGCCAGCAAAACTAGCGGGAGCTATGAGCAGTTCTTC.

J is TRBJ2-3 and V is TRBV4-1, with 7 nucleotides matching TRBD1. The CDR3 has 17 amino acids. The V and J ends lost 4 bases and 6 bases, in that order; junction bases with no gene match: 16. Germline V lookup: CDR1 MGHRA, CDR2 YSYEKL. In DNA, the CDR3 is TGCGCCAGCAGCCGGACCCGACAGGGACCGATTAGGGATACGCAGTATTTT. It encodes CASSRTRQGPIRDTQYF.

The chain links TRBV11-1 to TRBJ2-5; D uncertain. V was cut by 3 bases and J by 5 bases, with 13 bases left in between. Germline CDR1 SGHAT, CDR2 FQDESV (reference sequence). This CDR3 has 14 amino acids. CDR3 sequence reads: CASSFSLELETQYF. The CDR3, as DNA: TGTGCCAGCAGCTTTAGTTTGGAGTTGGAGACCCAGTACTTC.

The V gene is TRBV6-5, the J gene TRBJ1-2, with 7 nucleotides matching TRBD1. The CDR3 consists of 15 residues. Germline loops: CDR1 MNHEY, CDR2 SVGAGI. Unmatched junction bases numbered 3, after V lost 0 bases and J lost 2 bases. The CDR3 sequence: CASSYSPGGNYGYTF. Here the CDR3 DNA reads TGTGCCAGCAGTTACTCTCCAGGGGGAAACTATGGCTACACCTTC.

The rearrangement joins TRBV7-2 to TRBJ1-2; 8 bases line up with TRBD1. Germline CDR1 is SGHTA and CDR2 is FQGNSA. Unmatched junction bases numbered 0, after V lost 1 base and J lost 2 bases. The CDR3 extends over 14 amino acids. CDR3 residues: CASSLGQGNYGYTF. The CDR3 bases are TGTGCCAGCAGCTTAGGACAGGGGAACTATGGCTACACCTTC.

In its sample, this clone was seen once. The CDR3 region is CASSTGQGTGELFF. CDR3 nucleotides: TGTGCCAGCAGTACGGGACAGGGCACCGGGGAGCTGTTTTTT. The V gene is TRBV28, the J gene TRBJ2-2; 9 bases are a match to TRBD1. CDR1 is MDHEN, CDR2 SYDVKM, per germline. The CDR3 covers 14 residues. The V gene end was trimmed by 5 bases and the J gene end by 4 bases; junction bases not matched to a gene: 2. The full variable domain, rest sourced from reference TRBV28 and TRBJ2-2, is DVKVTQSSRYLVKRTGEKVFLECVQDMDHENMFWYRQDPGLGLRLIYFSYDVKMKEKGDIPEGYSVSREKKERFSLILESASTNQTSMYLCASSTGQGTGELFFGEGSRLTVL.

CDR3 nucleotides: TGTGCCAGCAGCTTAGTTCGGCGGGAGTCCAACAATGAGCAGTTCTTC. It codes for CASSLVRRESNNEQFF. The V call is TRBV11-2, the J call TRBJ2-1; TRBD2 matches 7 bases. This CDR3 is built from 16 residues. V dropped 1 base and J dropped 5; count of bases not matched to a gene: 8. In germline, CDR1 is SGHAT, CDR2 FQNNGV.

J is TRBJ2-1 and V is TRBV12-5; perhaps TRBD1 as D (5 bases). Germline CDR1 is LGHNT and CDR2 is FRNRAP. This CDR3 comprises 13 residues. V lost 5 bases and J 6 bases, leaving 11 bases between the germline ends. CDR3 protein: CASGPPGPNEQFF. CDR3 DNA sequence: TGTGCTAGTGGTCCCCCAGGGCCCAATGAGCAGTTCTTC.

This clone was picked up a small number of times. CDR3 in DNA: TGTGCCATCAGCTCCGGGGAGCTGTTTTTT. This codes for CAISSGELFF. This sequence joins TRBV10-3 and TRBJ2-2; no clear D. This CDR3 comprises 10 residues. The V end was cut by 6 bases, the J end by 6 bases, with 2 bases between. Germline CDR1 is ENHRY and CDR2 is SYGVKD.

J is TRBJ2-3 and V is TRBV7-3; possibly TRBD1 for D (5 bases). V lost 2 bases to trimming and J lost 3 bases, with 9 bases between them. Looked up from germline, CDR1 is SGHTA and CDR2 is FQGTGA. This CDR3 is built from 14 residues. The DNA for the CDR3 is TGTGCCAGCAGCTTAGCCAGGGAAACAGATACGCAGTATTTT. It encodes CASSLARETDTQYF.

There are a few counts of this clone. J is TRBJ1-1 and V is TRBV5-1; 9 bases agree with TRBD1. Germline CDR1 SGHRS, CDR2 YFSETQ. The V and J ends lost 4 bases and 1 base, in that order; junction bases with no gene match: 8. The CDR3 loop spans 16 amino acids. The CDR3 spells CASSLGQGIANTEAFF. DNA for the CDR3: TGCGCCAGCAGCCTGGGACAGGGTATTGCGAACACTGAAGCTTTCTTT.